The rows below give T cell receptor beta chains drawn from one sample of a study of T cells after somatic rescue of genetic block. Sequencing was performed with immunoSEQ multiplex PCR; in TCRdb, only in-frame clones are kept and a portion is missing. Altogether under 150,000 clones are present, approximately 90% being singletons, with the ten largest covering roughly 1.5%. The sequenced material came from peripheral blood mononuclear cells (PBMCs). The source is a woman aged 18-29 years. CDR3s leave out the opening cysteine and the closing phenylalanine or tryptophan. Rows may omit the clone size; those that give it use once, few, many or a size class.

J gene | V gene | clone size | CDR3 protein
TRBJ1-2 | TRBV2 | . | ASSERSYGYT
TRBJ2-5 | TRBV7-2 | . | ASSLVMIKETQY
TRBJ2-7 | TRBV18 | . | ASSPGTGSYEQY
TRBJ2-3 | TRBV5-5 | . | ASSAGTGVGDTQY
TRBJ1-1 | TRBV5-6 | . | ASSPDGLEVNTEAF
TRBJ1-1 | TRBV4-1 | . | ASSPRGEGGIDGNTEAF
TRBJ2-2 | TRBV6-4 | . | ASSEQEGGELF
TRBJ2-2 | TRBV30 | . | AWSPTGELF
TRBJ2-6 | TRBV7-8 | once | ATQESAGANVLT
TRBJ1-2 | TRBV2 | . | ASSPPGQTNYGYT
TRBJ1-6 | TRBV2 | . | ASSEGGSSYNSPLH
TRBJ1-2 | TRBV6-5 | . | ATSYMNYGYT
TRBJ2-4 | TRBV2 | . | ASSDWRAPQNIQY
TRBJ2-3 | TRBV11-2 | . | ASSLEASGDSDTQY
TRBJ2-5 | TRBV6-1 | . | ASSEAFNSQETQY
TRBJ1-1 | TRBV6-5 | . | ASSLRGVAEAF
TRBJ2-1 | TRBV4-3 | . | ASSQGVAGSSRSYNEQF
TRBJ1-6 | TRBV28 | . | ASSSLARGANSPLH
TRBJ1-5 | TRBV9 | . | ASSVAGSNQPQH
TRBJ1-1 | TRBV11-3 | . | ASSLGGQGNTEAF
TRBJ1-2 | TRBV28 | . | ASSLTGLNYGYT
TRBJ2-7 | TRBV2 | . | ASSYQGKKQY
TRBJ1-6 | TRBV7-8 | . | ASSTLGQVNSPLH
TRBJ2-3 | TRBV10-3 | . | AISEALRGVYTQY
TRBJ1-2 | TRBV7-8 | . | ASSDAGLGYGYT
TRBJ1-1 | TRBV6-1 | . | ASKQRENTEAF
TRBJ1-1 | TRBV5-1 | . | ASSPLQGGTEAF
TRBJ1-5 | TRBV5-1 | . | ASSLGPGSNQPQH
TRBJ2-6 | TRBV7-2 | once | ASSSRLLSGANVLT